This T cell receptor beta chain was captured in a study of T cell clonality in common variable immunodeficiency. Measured with immunoSEQ multiplex PCR; TCRdb has only the in-frame clones, and not every one. The sample holds around 30,000 clones, and no clone turns up only once. This clone was detected ten times or more. The CDR3 is cut off 3 residues early in the read; its end comes from the germline J gene. Germline CDR1 and CDR2: SGHRS and YFSETQ. CDR3 length equals 17 residues. Trimming removed 4 bases from V and 5 bases from J; junction bases left unmatched: 12. The receptor's source is a person between 18 and 75 years old in good health. The chain combines TRBV5-1 with TRBJ2-3; 11 nucleotides align to TRBD1. The source material was peripheral blood mononuclear cells. The CDR3 region is CASSPPSGQGAKDTQYF. The sequenced CDR3 bases are TGCGCCAGCAGCCCACCCTCCGGACAGGGGGCTAAAGATACG.